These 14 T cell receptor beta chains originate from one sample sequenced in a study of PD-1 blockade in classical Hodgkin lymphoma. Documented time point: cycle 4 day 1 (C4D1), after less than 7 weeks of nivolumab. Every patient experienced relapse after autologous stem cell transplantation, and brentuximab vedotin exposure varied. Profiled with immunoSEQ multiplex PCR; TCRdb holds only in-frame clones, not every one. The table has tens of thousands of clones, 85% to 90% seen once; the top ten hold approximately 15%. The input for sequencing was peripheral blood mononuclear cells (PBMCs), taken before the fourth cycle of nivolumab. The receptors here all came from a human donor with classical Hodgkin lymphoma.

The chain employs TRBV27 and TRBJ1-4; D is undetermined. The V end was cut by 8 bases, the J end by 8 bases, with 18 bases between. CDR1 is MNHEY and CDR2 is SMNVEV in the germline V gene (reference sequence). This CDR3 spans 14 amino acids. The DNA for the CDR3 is TGTGCCAGCGCGTACAGCGGAGCCCCAGAAAAACTGTTTTTT. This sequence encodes CASAYSGAPEKLFF.

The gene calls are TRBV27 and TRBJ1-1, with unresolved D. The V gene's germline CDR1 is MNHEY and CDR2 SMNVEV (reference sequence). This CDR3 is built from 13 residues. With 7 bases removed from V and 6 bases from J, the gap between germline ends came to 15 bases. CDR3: CASIRMGGSEAFF. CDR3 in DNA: TGTGCCAGCATCCGGATGGGTGGCTCTGAAGCTTTCTTT.

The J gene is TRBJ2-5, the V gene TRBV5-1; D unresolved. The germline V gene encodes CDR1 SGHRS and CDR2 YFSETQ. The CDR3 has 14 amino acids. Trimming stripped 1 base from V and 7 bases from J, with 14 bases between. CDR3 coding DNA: TGCGCCAGCAGCTTGCCGAAGGACGCCGGGACCCAGTACTTC. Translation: CASSLPKDAGTQYF.

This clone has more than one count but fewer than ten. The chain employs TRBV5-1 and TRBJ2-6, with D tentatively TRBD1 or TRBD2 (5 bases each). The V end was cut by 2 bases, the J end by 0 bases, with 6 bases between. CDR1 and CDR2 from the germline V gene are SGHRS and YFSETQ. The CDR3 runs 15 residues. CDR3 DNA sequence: TGCGCCAGCAGCTTCGGGACCTCTGGGGCCAACGTCCTGACTTTC. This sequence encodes CASSFGTSGANVLTF.

For the CDR3, the DNA is TGCGCCACCGCCTCAACAGGGTCTGGGGCCAACGTCCTGACTTTC. Residues: CATASTGSGANVLTF. This sequence joins TRBV5-1 and TRBJ2-6; perhaps TRBD1 as D (6 bases). The germline V gene has CDR1 SGHRS and CDR2 YFSETQ. This CDR3 region has 15 residues. V was pared by 9 bases and J by 1 base, with 14 bases between.

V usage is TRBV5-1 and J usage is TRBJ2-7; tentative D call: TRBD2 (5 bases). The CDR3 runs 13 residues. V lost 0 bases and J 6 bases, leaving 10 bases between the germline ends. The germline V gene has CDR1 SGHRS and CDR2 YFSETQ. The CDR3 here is CASSLGGSGEQYF. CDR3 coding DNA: TGCGCCAGCAGCTTGGGAGGGTCTGGCGAGCAGTACTTC.

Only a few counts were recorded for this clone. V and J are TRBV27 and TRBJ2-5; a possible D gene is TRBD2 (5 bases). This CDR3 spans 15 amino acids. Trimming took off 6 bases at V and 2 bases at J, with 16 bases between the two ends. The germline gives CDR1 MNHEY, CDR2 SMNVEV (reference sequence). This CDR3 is CASSTIALTQETQYF. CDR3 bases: TGTGCCAGCAGCACTATAGCGTTAACTCAAGAGACCCAGTACTTC.

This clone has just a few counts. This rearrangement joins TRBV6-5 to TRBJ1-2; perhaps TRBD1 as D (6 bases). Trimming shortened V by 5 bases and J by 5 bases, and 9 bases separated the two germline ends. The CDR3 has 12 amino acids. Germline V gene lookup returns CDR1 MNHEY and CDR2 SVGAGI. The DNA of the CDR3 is TGTGCCAGCAGTAAACAGGGATATGGCTACACCTTC. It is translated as CASSKQGYGYTF.

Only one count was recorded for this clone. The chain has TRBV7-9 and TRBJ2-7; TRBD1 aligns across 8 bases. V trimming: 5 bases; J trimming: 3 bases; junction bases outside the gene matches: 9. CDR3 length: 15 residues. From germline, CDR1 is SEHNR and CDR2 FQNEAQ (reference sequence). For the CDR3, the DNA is TGTGCCAGCAGCCGGAGGGACAGGAGAAACTACGAGCAGTACTTC. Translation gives CASSRRDRRNYEQYF.

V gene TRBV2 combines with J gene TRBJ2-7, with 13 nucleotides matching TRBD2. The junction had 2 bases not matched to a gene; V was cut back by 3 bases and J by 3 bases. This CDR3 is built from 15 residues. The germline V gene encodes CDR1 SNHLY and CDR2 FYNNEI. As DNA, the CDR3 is TGTGCCAGCAGTGAGGGACTAGCGGGATTCTACGAGCAGTACTTC. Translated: CASSEGLAGFYEQYF.

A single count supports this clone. In nucleotides, the CDR3 is TGCGCCAGCAGCTTGTACTCAACTATGGAGCAGTTCTTC. This codes for CASSLYSTMEQFF. V is TRBV5-1 and J is TRBJ2-1, with D uncertain. Germline V gene sequence: CDR1 SGHRS, CDR2 YFSETQ. V lost 1 base to trimming and J lost 10 bases, with 12 bases between them. This CDR3 contains 13 residues.

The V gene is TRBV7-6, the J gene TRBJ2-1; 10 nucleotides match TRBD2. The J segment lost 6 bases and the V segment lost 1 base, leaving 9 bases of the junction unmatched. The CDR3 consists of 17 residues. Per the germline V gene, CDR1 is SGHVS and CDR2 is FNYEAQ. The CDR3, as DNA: TGTGCCAGCAGCTTAGTTTCTAGCGGGGGTGCTCGCAATGAGCAGTTCTTC. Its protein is CASSLVSSGGARNEQFF.

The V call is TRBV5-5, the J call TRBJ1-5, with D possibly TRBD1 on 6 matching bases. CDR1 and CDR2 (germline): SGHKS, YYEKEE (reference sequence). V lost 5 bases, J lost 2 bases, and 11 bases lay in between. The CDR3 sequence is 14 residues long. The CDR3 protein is CASRPGVGNQPQHF. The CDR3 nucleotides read TGTGCCAGCAGACCAGGGGTGGGCAATCAGCCCCAGCATTTT. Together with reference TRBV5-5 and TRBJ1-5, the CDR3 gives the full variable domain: DAGVTQSPTHLIKTRGQQVTLRCSPISGHKSVSWYQQVLGQGPQFIFQYYEKEERGRGNFPDRFSARQFPNYSSELNVNALLLGDSALYLCASRPGVGNQPQHFGDGTRLSIL.

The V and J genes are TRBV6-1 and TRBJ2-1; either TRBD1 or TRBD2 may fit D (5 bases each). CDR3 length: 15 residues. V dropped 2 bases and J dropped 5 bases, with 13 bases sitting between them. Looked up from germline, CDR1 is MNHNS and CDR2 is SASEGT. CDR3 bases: TGTGCCAGCAGTGAAAGGGGAGACAGTAACAATGAGCAGTTCTTC. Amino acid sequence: CASSERGDSNNEQFF.